The entry below gives a single T cell receptor (beta chain) sequence along with its context. The antigen is unknown. This specimen belongs to a study of OX40 agonist ivuxolimab in advanced cancers. Study-level background: As their treatment, patients were administered ivuxolimab, an agonistic anti-OX40 (CD134) antibody. Enrolled patients in dose escalation had cancers that were hepatocellular carcinoma, melanoma, renal cell or head and neck cancer. Patients with prior anti-PD-1, anti-PD-L1 or anti-CTLA-4 therapy were eligible; 40% had some. The study's findings and limits: Among some nonresponders, normalized T-cell clonal expansion was also low.

Trimming took 0 bases from V and 3 from J; bases not matched to a gene: 6. This CDR3 has 17 residues. Germline-derived CDR1 and CDR2 are SGHNT and YENEEA. TCRdb's copy holds only in-frame clones and misses some; the assay was immunoSEQ multiplex PCR. The sample includes about 40,000 clones, approximately 84% of them seen just once. The receptor comes from an adult with an advanced solid tumor such as melanoma, head and neck, liver or kidney cancer. The material sequenced was CD4+ or CD8+ T cells sorted from blood, taken in a trial of the OX40 agonist ivuxolimab. The genes are TRBV11-3 and TRBJ2-3, with 10 bases lining up with TRBD1. The CDR3: CASSLDRGQGETDTQYF. The CDR3 bases are TGTGCCAGCAGCTTAGATAGAGGACAGGGGGAAACAGATACGCAGTATTTT.